The TCR beta chain under discussion was sequenced for a study of T cell responses to AZD1222 COVID-19 vaccine. General study points: Possibly, clonal diversity was underestimated; donors were largely white British and included more females.

The length of the CDR3 is 15 residues. With 0 bases removed from V and 8 bases from J, the gap between germline ends came to 16 bases. CDR1 is LNHDA, CDR2 SQIVND, per germline (reference sequence). Clones were sequenced by immunoSEQ multiplex PCR, and TCRdb holds only the in-frame ones, with some missing. The sample holds 100,000 or so clones; 82% are singletons and the top ten take more than 4.5%. This clone was counted once. Antigen: not known. This TCR came from an adult in good health. The chain carries TRBV19 and TRBJ1-2; D remains ambiguous. The input for sequencing was peripheral blood, taken on day 0 of AZD1222 vaccination. The CDR3 loop reads CASSIEGFQVLGYTF. Here the CDR3 DNA reads TGTGCCAGTAGTATAGAAGGGTTCCAGGTGTTGGGCTACACCTTC.